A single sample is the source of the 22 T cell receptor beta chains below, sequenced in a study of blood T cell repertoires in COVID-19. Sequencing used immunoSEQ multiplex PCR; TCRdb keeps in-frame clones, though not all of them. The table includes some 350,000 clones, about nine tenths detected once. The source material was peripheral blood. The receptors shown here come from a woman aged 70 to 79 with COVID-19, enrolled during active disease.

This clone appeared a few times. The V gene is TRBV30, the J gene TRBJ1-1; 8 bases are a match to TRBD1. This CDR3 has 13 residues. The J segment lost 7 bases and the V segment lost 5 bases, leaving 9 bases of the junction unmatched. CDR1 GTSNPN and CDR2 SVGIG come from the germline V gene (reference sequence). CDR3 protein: CAWSFDRGIEAFF. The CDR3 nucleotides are TGTGCCTGGTCGTTTGACAGGGGCATTGAAGCTTTCTTT.

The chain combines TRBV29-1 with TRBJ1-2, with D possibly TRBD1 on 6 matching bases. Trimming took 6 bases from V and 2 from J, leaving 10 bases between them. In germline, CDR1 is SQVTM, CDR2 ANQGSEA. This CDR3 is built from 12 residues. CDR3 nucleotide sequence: TGCAGCGTAGGGGGTTGGAACTATGGCTACACCTTC. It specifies CSVGGWNYGYTF.

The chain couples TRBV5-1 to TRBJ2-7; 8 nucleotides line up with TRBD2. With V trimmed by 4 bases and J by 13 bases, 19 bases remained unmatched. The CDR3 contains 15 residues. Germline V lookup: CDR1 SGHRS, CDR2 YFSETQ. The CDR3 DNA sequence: TGCGCCAGCAGCCCGGGACCGGCCCCTGGGGCGGGGGGATACTTC. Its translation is CASSPGPAPGAGGYF.

CDR3 amino acids: CASIKGGSRTGANVLTF. CDR3 DNA sequence: TGTGCCAGCATCAAGGGGGGGAGCCGAACTGGGGCCAACGTCCTGACTTTC. V usage is TRBV2 and J usage is TRBJ2-6; possible D gene TRBD2, 7 bases. V was shortened by 7 bases and J by 2 bases, with 18 bases between the two germline ends. The length of the CDR3 is 17 residues. From germline, CDR1 is SNHLY and CDR2 FYNNEI.

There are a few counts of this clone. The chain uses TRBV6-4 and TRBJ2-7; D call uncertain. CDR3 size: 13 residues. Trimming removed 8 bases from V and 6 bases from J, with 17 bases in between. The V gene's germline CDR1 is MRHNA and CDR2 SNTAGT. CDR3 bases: TGTGCCAGCGAACTAATCATCTTGGGCGAGCAGTACTTC. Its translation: CASELIILGEQYF.

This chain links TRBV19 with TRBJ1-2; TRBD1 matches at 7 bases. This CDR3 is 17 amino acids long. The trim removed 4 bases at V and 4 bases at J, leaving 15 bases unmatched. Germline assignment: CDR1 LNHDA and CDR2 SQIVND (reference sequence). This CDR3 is CASSTTIKPNRGYGYTF. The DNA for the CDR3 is TGTGCCAGTAGTACTACAATAAAACCCAACAGGGGCTATGGCTACACCTTC.

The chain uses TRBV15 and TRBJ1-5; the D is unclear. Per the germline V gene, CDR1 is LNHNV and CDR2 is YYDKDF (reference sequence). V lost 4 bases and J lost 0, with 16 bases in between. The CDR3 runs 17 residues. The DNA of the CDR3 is TGTGCCACCAGCAAGCTCCACTGGACTTATAGCAATCAGCCCCAGCATTTT. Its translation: CATSKLHWTYSNQPQHF.

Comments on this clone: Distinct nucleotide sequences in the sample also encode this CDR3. The CDR3 region has the DNA TGTGCCAGCAGCCCCCTACAGGGCAACACTGAAGCTTTCTTT. Translation: CASSPLQGNTEAFF. The genes are TRBV7-9 and TRBJ1-1; D might be TRBD1 (6 bases). Germline values: CDR1 SEHNR, CDR2 FQNEAQ (reference sequence). With 5 bases removed from V and 2 bases from J, the gap between germline ends came to 12 bases. This CDR3 comprises 14 residues.

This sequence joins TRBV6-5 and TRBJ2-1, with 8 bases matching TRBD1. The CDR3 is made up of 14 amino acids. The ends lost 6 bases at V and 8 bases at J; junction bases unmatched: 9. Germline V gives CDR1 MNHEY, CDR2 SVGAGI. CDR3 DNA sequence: TGTGCCAGCAGGCTCAGGGGGCGCAACTATGAGCAGTTCTTC. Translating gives CASRLRGRNYEQFF.

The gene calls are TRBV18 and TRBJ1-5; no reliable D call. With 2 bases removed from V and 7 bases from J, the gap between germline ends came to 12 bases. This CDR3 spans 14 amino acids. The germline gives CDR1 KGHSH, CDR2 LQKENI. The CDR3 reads CASSPRHLNQPQHF. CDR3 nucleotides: TGTGCCAGCTCACCAAGACACCTAAACCAGCCCCAGCATTTT.

In DNA form, the CDR3 reads TGTGCCAGCAGATCGGACAGGGAAAATTCACCCCTCCACTTT. This translates into CASRSDRENSPLHF. This chain uses TRBV7-3 with TRBJ1-6; 8 nucleotides match TRBD1. From germline, CDR1 is SGHTA and CDR2 FQGTGA. This CDR3 spans 14 amino acids. V trimming: 6 bases; J trimming: 7 bases; junction bases outside the gene matches: 5.

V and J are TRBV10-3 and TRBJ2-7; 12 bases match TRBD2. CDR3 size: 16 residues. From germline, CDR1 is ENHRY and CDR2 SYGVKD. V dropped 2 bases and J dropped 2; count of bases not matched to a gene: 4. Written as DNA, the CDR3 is TGTGCCATCAGTGAGATGACTAGCGGGGGAACCTACGAGCAGTACTTC. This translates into CAISEMTSGGTYEQYF.

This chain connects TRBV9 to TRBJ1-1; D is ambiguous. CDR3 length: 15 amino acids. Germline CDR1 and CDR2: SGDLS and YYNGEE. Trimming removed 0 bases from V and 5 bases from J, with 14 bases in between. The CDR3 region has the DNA TGTGCCAGCAGCGTAGGTGGGGTCGGGGTAACTGAAGCTTTCTTT. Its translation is CASSVGGVGVTEAFF.

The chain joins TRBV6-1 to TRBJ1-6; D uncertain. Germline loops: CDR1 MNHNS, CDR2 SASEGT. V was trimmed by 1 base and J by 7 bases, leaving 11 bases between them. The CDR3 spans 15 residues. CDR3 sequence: CASSEVAGSNSPLHF. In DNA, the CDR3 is TGTGCCAGCAGTGAAGTTGCAGGTTCCAATTCACCCCTCCACTTT.

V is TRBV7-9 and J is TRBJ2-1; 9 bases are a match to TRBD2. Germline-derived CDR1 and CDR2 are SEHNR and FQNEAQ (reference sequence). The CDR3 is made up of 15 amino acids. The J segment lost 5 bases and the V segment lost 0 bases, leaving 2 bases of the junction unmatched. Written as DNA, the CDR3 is TGTGCCAGCAGCTTAGCATCTAGCGGGGACAATGAGCAGTTCTTC. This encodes CASSLASSGDNEQFF. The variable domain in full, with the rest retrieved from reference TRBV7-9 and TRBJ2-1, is DTGVSQNPRHKITKRGQNVTFRCDPISEHNRLYWYRQTLGQGPEFLTYFQNEAQLEKSRLLSDRFSAERPKGSFSTLEIQRTEQGDSAMYLCASSLASSGDNEQFFGPGTRLTVL.

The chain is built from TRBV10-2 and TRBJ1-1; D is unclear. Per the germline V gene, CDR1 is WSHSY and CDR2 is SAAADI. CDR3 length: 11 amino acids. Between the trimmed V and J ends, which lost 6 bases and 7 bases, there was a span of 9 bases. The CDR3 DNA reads TGCGCCAGCAGCCGGGGTAATGAAGCTTTCTTT. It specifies CASSRGNEAFF.

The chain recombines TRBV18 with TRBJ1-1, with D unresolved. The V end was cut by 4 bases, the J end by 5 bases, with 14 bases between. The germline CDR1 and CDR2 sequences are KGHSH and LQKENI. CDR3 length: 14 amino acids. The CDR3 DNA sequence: TGTGCCAGCTCACAGACGTCTTTGAGGACTGAAGCTTTCTTT. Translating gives CASSQTSLRTEAFF.

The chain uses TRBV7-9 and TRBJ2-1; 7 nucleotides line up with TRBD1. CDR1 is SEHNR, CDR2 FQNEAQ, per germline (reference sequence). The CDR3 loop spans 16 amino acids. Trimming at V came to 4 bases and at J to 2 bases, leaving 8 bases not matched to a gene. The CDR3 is CASSSPSTGTYNEQFF. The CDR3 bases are TGTGCCAGCAGCTCTCCCTCGACAGGGACCTACAATGAGCAGTTCTTC.

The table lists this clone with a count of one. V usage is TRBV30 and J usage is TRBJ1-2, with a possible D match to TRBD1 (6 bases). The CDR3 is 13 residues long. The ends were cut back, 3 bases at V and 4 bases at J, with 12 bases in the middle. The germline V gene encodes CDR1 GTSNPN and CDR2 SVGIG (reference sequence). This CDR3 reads CAWRFQGTYGYTF. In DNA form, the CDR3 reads TGTGCCTGGAGATTCCAGGGGACCTATGGCTACACCTTC.

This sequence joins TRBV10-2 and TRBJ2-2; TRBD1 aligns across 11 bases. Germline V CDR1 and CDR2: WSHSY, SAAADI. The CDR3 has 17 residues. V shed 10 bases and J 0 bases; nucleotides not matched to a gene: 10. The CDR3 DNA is TGCGCCACCACATCTCCGGGACAGGGGGCGAACACCGGGGAGCTGTTTTTT. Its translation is CATTSPGQGANTGELFF.

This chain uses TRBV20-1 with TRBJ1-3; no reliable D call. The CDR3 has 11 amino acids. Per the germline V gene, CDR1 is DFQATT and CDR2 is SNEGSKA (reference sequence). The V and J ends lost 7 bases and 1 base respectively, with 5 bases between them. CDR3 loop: CSVRSGNTIYF. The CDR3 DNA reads TGCAGTGTTCGGTCTGGAAACACCATATATTTT.

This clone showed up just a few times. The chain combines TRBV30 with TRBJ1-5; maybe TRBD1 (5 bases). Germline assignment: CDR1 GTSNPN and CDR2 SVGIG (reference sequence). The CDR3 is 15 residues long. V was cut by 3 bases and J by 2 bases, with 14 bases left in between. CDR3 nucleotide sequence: TGTGCCTGGAGGGAGGGCGGACATGGCAATCAGCCCCAGCATTTT. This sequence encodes CAWREGGHGNQPQHF.